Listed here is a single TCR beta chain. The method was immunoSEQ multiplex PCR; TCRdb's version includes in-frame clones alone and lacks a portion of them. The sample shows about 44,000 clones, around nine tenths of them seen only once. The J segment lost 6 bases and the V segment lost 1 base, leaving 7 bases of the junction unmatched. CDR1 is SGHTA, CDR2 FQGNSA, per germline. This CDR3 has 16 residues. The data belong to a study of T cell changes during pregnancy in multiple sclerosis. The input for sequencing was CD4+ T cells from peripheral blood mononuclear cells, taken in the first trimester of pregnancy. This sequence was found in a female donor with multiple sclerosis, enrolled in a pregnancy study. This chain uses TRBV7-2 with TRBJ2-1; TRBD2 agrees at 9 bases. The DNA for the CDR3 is TGTGCCAGCAGCTTAGTAGCGGGAGTATCATTCAATGAGCAGTTCTTC. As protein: CASSLVAGVSFNEQFF.